This T cell receptor (beta chain) was sequenced in a study of identical twins. The CDR3 sequence is 14 residues long. With 0 bases removed from V and 5 bases from J, the gap between germline ends came to 8 bases. The V gene's germline CDR1 is SGHNT and CDR2 YENEEA. Only healthy Caucasians were enrolled as donors. A universal primer site arose from template switching, and cDNA bore unique molecular identifiers. TCRdb fed the 5' RACE reads into MiXCR, producing one record per CDR3 protein. The sample has hundreds of thousands of distinct CDR3 sequences; around 6% are singletons. General study findings and limits: Twin pairs' shared out-of-frame alpha sequences were enriched in low generation probability. Within monozygotic twins, out-of-frame TCR alpha sharing was underestimated by the models.

Worth noting for this clonotype: What it recognizes is unknown.

This chain joins TRBV11-3 and TRBJ2-1; D call uncertain. What was sequenced was naive T cells sorted from blood. The origin of this receptor is a man between 18 and 29 years old in good health. CDR3 DNA: TGTGCCAGCAGCTTAGACTGGCTACACAATGAGCAGTTCTTC. Its protein is CASSLDWLHNEQFF.